The TCR beta chain described here comes from a study of cytotoxic CD8 clonotypes in ibrutinib-treated CLL. Background on the study: Complete response was seen in 2 patients and partial in roughly 25; approximately 12 progressed and roughly 15 stayed remitted after a median around 6 years.

With 8 bases removed from V and 2 bases from J, the gap between germline ends came to 17 bases. CDR3 size: 15 residues. The germline gives CDR1 MNHEY, CDR2 SVGAGI. Data came from immunoSEQ multiplex PCR; TCRdb stores just in-frame clones and leaves some out. The table records roughly 180,000 clones, under 90% of them present only once. Source: PBMCs, taken after 24 months of ibrutinib treatment. This sequence joins TRBV6-5 and TRBJ2-3; D is ambiguous. The clonotype originates from a human donor with chronic lymphocytic leukemia. CDR3 amino acids: CASPLGQAPTDTQYF. Written as DNA, the CDR3 is TGTGCCAGCCCCCTGGGCCAGGCCCCCACAGATACGCAGTATTTT.